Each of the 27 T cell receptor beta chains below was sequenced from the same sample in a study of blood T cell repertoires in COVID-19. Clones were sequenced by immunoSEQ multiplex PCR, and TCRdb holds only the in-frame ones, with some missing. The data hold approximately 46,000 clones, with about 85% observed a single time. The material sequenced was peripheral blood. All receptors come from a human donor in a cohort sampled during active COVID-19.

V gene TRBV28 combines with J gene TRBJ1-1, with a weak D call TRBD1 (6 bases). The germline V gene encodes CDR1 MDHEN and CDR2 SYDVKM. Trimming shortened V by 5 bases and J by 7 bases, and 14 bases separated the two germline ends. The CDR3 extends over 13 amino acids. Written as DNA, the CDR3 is TGTGCCAGCAGTACAGGGACCCGGGGTGAAGCTTTCTTT. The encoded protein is CASSTGTRGEAFF.

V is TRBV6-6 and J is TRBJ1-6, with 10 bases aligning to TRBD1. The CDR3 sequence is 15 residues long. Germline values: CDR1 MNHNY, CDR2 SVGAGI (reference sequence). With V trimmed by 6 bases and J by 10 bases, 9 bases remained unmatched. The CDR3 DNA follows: TGTGCCAGCAGCACAGGGACAGGGGAAGGATCACCCCTCCACTTT. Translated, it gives CASSTGTGEGSPLHF.

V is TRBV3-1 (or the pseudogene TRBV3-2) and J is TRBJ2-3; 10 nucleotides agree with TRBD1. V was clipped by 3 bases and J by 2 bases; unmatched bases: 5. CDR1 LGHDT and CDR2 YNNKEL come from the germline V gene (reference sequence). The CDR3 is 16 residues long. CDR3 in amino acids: CASSHLGQGNTDTQYF. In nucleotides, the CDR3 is TGTGCCAGCAGCCATCTGGGACAGGGGAACACAGATACGCAGTATTTT.

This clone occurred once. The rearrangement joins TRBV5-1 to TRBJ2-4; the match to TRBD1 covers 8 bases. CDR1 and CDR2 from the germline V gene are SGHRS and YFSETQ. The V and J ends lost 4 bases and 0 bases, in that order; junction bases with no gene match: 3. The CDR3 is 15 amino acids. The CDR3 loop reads CASSPGQVAKNIQYF. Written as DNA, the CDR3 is TGCGCCAGCAGCCCGGGACAGGTAGCCAAAAACATTCAGTACTTC.

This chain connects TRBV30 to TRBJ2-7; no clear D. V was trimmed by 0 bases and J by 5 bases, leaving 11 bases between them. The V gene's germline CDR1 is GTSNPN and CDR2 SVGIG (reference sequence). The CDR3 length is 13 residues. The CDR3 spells CAWSVRDNHEQYF. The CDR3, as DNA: TGTGCCTGGAGTGTACGAGACAACCACGAGCAGTACTTC.

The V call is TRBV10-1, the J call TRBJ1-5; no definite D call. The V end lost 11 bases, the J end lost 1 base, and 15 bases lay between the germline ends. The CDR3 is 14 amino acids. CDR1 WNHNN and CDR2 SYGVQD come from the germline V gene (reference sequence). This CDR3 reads CARIRCGSNQPQHF. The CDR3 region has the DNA TGCGCCCGCATCAGGTGCGGGAGCAATCAGCCCCAGCATTTT.

This chain's CDR3 is CASSLTSGGLNEQFF. DNA of the CDR3: TGTGCCAGCAGCTTAACTAGCGGGGGGCTCAATGAGCAGTTCTTC. The chain is built from TRBV7-2 and TRBJ2-1; the match to TRBD2 covers 12 bases. The CDR3 sequence is 15 residues long. With V trimmed by 2 bases and J by 6 bases, 2 bases remained unmatched. Germline CDR1 and CDR2: SGHTA and FQGNSA.

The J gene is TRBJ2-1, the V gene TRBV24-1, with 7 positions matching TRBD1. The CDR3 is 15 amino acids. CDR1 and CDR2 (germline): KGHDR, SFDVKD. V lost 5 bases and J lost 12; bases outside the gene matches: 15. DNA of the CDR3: TGTGCCACCAGTGGGACCGGGACAGACCATTTCGGGCAGTTCTTC. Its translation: CATSGTGTDHFGQFF.

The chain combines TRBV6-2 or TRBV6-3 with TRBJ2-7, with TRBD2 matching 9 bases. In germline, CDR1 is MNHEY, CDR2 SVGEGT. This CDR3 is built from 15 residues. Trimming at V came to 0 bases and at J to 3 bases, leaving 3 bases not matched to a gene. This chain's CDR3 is CASSYSRGGVYEQYF. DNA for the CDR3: TGTGCCAGCAGTTACTCCCGCGGGGGGGTCTACGAGCAGTACTTC.

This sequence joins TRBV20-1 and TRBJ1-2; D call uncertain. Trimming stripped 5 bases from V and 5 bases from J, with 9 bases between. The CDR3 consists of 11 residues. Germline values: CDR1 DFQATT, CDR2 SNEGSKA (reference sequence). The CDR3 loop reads CSAVLGYGYTF. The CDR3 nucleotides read TGCAGTGCTGTACTCGGGTATGGCTACACCTTC.

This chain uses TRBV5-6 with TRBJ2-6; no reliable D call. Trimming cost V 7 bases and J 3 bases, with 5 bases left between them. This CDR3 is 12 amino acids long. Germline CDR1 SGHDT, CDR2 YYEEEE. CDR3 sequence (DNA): TGTGCCAGCGAGGTTGGGGCCAACGTCCTGACTTTC. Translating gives CASEVGANVLTF.

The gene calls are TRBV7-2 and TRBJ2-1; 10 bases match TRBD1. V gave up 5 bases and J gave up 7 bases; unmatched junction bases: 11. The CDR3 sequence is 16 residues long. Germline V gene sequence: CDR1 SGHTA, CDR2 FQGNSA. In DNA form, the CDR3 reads TGTGCCAGCAGCATAAGACAGGGGGCGATGTGGAATGAGCAGTTCTTC. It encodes CASSIRQGAMWNEQFF.

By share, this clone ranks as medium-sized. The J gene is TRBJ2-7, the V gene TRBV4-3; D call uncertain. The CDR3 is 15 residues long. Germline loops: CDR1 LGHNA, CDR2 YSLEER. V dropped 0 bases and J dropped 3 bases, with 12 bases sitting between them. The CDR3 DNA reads TGCGCCAGCAGCCAAGATGAGGCCGGCTACTACGAGCAGTACTTC. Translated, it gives CASSQDEAGYYEQYF.

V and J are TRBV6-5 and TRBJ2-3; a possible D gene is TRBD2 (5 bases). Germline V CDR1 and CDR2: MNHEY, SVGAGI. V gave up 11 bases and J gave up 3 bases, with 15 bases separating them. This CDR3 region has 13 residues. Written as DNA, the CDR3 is TGTGCCGCCAGGAAACGAGGGACAGATACGCAGTATTTT. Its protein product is CAARKRGTDTQYF.

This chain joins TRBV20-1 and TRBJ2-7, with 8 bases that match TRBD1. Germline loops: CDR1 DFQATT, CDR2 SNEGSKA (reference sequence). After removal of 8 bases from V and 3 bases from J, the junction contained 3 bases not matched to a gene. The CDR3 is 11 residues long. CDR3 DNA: TGCAGTCCCGGGACAGGCTACGAGCAGTACTTC. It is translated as CSPGTGYEQYF.

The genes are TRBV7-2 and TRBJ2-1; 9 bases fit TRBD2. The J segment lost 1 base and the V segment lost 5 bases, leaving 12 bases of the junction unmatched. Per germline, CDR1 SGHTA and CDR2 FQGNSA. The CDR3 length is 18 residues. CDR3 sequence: CASSKQGGGALSYNEQFF. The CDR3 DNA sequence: TGTGCCAGCAGCAAGCAGGGCGGGGGGGCCCTATCCTACAATGAGCAGTTCTTC.

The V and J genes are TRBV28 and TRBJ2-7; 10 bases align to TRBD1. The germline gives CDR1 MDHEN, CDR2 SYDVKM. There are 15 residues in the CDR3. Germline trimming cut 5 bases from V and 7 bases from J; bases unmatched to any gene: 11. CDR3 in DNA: TGTGCCAGCAGTCCGGGACAGGGGATAATGGGTGAGCAGTACTTC. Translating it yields CASSPGQGIMGEQYF.

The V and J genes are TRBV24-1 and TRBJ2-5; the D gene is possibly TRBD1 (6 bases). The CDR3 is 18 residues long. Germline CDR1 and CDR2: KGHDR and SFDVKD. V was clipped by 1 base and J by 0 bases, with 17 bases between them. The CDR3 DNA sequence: TGTGCCACCAGTGATTTTGGACAGAACCCTCCATACCAAGAGACCCAGTACTTC. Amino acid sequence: CATSDFGQNPPYQETQYF.

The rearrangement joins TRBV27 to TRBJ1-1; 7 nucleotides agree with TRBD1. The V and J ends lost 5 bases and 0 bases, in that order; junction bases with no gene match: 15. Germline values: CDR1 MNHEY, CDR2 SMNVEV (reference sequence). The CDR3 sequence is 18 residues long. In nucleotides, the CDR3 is TGTGCCAGCAGTCTCACTGGAGGGGGCAGTACGATGAACACTGAAGCTTTCTTT. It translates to CASSLTGGGSTMNTEAFF.

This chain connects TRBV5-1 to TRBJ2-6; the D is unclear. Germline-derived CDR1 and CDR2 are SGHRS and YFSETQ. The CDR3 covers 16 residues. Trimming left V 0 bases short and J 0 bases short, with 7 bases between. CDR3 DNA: TGCGCCAGCAGCTTGGGACAAGCCTCTGGGGCCAACGTCCTGACTTTC. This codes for CASSLGQASGANVLTF.

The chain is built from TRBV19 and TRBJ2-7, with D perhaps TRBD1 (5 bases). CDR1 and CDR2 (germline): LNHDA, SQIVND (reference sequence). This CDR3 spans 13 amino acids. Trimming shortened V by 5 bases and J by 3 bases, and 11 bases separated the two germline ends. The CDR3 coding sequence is TGTGCCAGTAGTGAGACAGCCGGCTACGAGCAGTACTTC. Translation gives CASSETAGYEQYF. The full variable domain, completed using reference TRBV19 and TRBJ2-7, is DGGITQSPKYLFRKEGQNVTLSCEQNLNHDAMYWYRQDPGQGLRLIYYSQIVNDFQKGDIAEGYSVSREKKESFPLTVTSAQKNPTAFYLCASSETAGYEQYFGPGTRLTVT.

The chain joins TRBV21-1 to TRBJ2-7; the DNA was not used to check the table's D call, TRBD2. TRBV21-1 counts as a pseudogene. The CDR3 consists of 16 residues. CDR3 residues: CASGGMARGDPYEQYF. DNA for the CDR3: TGTGCCAGCGGAGGAATGGCCCGCGGCGATCCCTACGAGCAGTACTTC.

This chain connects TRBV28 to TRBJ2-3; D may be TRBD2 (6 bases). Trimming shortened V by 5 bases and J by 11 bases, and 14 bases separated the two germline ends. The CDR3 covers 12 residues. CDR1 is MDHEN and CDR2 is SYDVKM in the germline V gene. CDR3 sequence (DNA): TGTGCCAGCAGTCTGGCCCGGGAGCAGCAGTATTTT. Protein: CASSLAREQQYF.

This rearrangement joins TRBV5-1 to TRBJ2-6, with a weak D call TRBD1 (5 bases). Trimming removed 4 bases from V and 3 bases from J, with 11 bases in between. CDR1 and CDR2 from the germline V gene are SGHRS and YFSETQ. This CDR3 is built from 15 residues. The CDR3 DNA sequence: TGCGCCAGCAGCAGTTCAGGGATTGGGGCCAACGTCCTGACTTTC. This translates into CASSSSGIGANVLTF.

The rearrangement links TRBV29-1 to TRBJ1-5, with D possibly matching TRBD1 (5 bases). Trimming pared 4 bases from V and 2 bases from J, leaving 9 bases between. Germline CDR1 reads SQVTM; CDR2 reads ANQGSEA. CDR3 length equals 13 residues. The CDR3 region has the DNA TGCAGCGTTGGCGGGACTCGCAATCAGCCCCAGCATTTT. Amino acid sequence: CSVGGTRNQPQHF. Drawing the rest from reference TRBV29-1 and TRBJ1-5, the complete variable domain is SAVISQKPSRDICQRGTSLTIQCQVDSQVTMMFWYRQQPGQSLTLIATANQGSEATYESGFVIDKFPISRPNLTFSTLTVSNMSPEDSSIYLCSVGGTRNQPQHFGDGTRLSIL.

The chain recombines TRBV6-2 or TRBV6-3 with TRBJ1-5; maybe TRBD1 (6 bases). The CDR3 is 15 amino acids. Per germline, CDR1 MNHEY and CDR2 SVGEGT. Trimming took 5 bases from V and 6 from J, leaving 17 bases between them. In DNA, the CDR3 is TGTGCCAGCAGTCCCACTAACAGGGATGCTCAGCCCCAGCATTTT. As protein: CASSPTNRDAQPQHF.

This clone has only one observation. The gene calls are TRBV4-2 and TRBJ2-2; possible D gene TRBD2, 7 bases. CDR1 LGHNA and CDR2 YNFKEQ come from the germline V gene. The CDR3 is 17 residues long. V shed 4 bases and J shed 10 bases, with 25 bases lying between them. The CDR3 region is CASSPSSRGAVGEELFF. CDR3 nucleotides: TGTGCCAGCAGCCCCTCTTCACGGGGGGCGGTCGGGGAGGAGCTGTTTTTT.